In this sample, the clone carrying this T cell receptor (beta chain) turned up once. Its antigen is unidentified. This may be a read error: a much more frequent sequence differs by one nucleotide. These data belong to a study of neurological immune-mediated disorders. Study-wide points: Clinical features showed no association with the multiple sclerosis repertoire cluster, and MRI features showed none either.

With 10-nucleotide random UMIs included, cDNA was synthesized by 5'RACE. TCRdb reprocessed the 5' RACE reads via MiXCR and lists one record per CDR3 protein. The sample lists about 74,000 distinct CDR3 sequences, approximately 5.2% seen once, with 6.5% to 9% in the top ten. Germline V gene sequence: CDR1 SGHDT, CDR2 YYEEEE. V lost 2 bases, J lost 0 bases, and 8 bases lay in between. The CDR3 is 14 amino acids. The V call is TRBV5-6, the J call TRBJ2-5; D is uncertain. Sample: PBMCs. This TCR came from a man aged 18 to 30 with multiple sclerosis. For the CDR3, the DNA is TGTGCCAGCAGCTTTTACAGATACCAAGAGACCCAGTACTTC. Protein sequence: CASSFYRYQETQYF.